These 2 T cell receptor beta chains came from one sample sequenced in a study of CD8 T cells in ankylosing spondylitis. TCRdb ran MiXCR on the 5' RACE reads and lists one entry per CDR3 protein. The table has approximately 150,000 distinct CDR3 sequences, just over 9.5% seen once. The source material was blood, either unsorted or a sorted T cell fraction (not recorded which). The receptor set was obtained from a female donor with ankylosing spondylitis or in good health (not recorded which).

The table lists this clonotype with a few counts. The V call is TRBV6-1, the J call TRBJ2-7; D is undetermined. Trimming removed 6 bases from V and 2 bases from J, with 14 bases in between. The CDR3 sequence is 14 residues long. The V gene's germline CDR1 is MNHNS and CDR2 SASEGT. CDR3 sequence: CASRCCPWPYEQYF. The DNA of the CDR3 is TGTGCCAGCAGATGCTGCCCTTGGCCCTACGAGCAGTACTTC.

V usage is TRBV4-3 and J usage is TRBJ2-7; possibly TRBD1 for D (5 bases). In germline, CDR1 is LGHNA, CDR2 YSLEER. This CDR3 spans 15 amino acids. Trimming took off 1 base at V and 3 bases at J, with 13 bases between the two ends. In DNA form, the CDR3 reads TGCGCCAGCAGCCAAGGTCAAGGGGCACGCTACGAGCAGTACTTC. It specifies CASSQGQGARYEQYF.